What follows is one T cell receptor beta chain and its context. Its antigen is not identified. This specimen belongs to a study of blood T cells in healthy people across ages. Study-level findings and limits: Shifts in expanded clonotypes may have been confounded by donor CMV status, which was unknown. Long-lived donors exceeded aged donors in naive CD4+ cells and diversity.

Total RNA amounts of at least 5 micrograms were extracted per sample. The use of a sample-barcoded 5' primer and a J-beta primer mix characterized a second PCR of roughly 7 to 11 cycles. Per-sample output comprised a minimum of 3 million paired-end reads containing CDR3. Each CDR3 protein is one row after TCRdb ran MiXCR on the 5' RACE reads. The data hold approximately 940,000 distinct CDR3 sequences, with roughly 43% observed a single time. The source material was blood. The receptor comes from a man aged 25-45 years in good health.

Written as DNA, the CDR3 is TGTGCCAGCAGCGTAAAAGGGTGGGGTAGCGGGGGCCCCAATGAGCAGTTCTTC. This translates into CASSVKGWGSGGPNEQFF. V gene TRBV9 combines with J gene TRBJ2-1; 9 nucleotides line up with TRBD2. Per germline, CDR1 SGDLS and CDR2 YYNGEE. The CDR3 is made up of 18 amino acids. V was pared by 1 base and J by 6 bases, with 14 bases of the junction left unmatched.